One and the same sample provided the 6 T cell receptor beta chains below, sequenced in a study of post-analysis software for immune sequencing data. Study-wide findings and caveats: Relative to controls, patients had roughly five TRBV segments at higher frequency, with TRBV5-6, TRBV5-1 and TRBV20-1 among these.

Researchers reported that TCR beta cDNA libraries carried unique molecular identifiers. Using its own MiXCR run on the PCR reads, TCRdb lists one record per CDR3 protein. Of 750,000 to 900,000 distinct CDR3 sequences detected, around 45% appear once; the ten largest clones hold over 4.5%. No antigens are known for them. The sample consisted of blood. These receptors came from a girl aged 5 to 17 with multiple sclerosis.

The CDR3 loop is CATSDPSGSGDEQFF. DNA of the CDR3: TGTGCCACCAGTGACCCTAGCGGGAGTGGGGATGAGCAGTTCTTC. The chain employs TRBV24-1 and TRBJ2-1; 10 positions match TRBD2. Looked up from germline, CDR1 is KGHDR and CDR2 is SFDVKD. This CDR3 contains 15 residues. J lost 8 bases, V lost 4 bases, and 7 bases had no gene match.

The chain has TRBV4-2 and TRBJ2-1, with 14 bases that match TRBD2. V trimming: 1 base; J trimming: 8 bases; junction bases outside the gene matches: 4. Germline V CDR1 and CDR2: LGHNA, YNFKEQ. The CDR3 is 16 residues long. The DNA of the CDR3 is TGTGCCAGCAGCCAAGGGAAGGGACTAGCGGGAGATGAGCAGTTCTTC. Translated: CASSQGKGLAGDEQFF.

A few counts support this clonotype. The chain joins TRBV29-1 to TRBJ2-4; D gene ambiguous. V was cut by 4 bases and J by 3 bases, with 16 bases left in between. The germline CDR1 and CDR2 sequences are SQVTM and ANQGSEA. The CDR3 consists of 15 residues. In nucleotides, the CDR3 is TGCAGCGTTGCGGGCAGTGCAACTGGCAAAAACATTCAGTACTTC. This translates into CSVAGSATGKNIQYF.

The chain joins TRBV15 to TRBJ2-7; D is possibly TRBD2 (6 bases). CDR1 is LNHNV and CDR2 is YYDKDF in the germline V gene (reference sequence). Trimming took off 3 bases at V and 3 bases at J, with 18 bases between the two ends. There are 16 residues in the CDR3. The CDR3 loop is CATSSEAGTSYYEQYF. The CDR3 region has the DNA TGTGCCACCAGCAGTGAAGCCGGGACTTCTTACTACGAGCAGTACTTC.

The chain joins TRBV28 to TRBJ1-2; D unresolved. V was cut by 8 bases and J by 3 bases, with 7 bases left in between. Germline CDR1 and CDR2: MDHEN and SYDVKM. The CDR3 runs to 11 residues. As DNA, the CDR3 is TGTGCCAGCGGCAGTTACTATGGCTACACCTTC. Translated, it gives CASGSYYGYTF.

The chain employs TRBV20-1 and TRBJ1-3; no reliable D call. The germline CDR1 and CDR2 sequences are DFQATT and SNEGSKA (reference sequence). V shed 0 bases and J shed 6 bases, with 9 bases lying between them. The CDR3 loop spans 13 amino acids. DNA of the CDR3: TGCAGTGCTAGAGATCTCTCGGAAAACACCATATATTTT. Its protein product is CSARDLSENTIYF.